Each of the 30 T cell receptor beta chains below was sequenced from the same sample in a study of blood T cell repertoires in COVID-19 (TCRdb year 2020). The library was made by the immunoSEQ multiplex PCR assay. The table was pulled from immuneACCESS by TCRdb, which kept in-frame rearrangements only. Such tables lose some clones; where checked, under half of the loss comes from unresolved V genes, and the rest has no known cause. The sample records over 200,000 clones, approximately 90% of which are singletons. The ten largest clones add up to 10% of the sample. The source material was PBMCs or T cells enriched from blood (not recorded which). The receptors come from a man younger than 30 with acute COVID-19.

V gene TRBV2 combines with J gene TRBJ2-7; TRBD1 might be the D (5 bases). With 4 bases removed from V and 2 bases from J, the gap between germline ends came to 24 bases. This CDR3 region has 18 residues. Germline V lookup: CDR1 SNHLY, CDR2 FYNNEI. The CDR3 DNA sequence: TGTGCCAGCAGTGTTGACGGCCCCCCCATGACAGTCGCCTACGAGCAGTACTTC. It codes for CASSVDGPPMTVAYEQYF.

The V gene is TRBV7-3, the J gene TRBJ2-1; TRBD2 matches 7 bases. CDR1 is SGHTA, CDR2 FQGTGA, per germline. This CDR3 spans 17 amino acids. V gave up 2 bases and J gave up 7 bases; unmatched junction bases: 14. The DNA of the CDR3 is TGTGCCAGCAGCTTAGCTAGCGGCTCATTCATGGGGAATGAGCAGTTCTTC. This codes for CASSLASGSFMGNEQFF.

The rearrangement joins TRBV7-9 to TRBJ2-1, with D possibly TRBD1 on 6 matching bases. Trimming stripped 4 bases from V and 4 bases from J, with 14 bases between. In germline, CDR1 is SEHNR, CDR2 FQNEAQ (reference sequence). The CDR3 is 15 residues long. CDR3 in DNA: TGTGCCAGCAGCTCGACAGGCCCGGGTTACAATGAGCAGTTCTTC. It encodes CASSSTGPGYNEQFF.

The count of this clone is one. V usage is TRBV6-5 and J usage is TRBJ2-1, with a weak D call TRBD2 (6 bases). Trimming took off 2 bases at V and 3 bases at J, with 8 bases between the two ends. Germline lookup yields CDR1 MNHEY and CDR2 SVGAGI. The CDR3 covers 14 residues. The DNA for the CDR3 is TGTGCCAGCAGTTACGACGGGAGCTACAATGAGCAGTTCTTC. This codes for CASSYDGSYNEQFF.

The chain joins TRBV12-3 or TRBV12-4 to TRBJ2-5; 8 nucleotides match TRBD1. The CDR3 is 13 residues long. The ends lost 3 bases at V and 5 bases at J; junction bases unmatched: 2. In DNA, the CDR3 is TGTGCCAGCAGTTTGGACAGGGCGGAGACCCAGTACTTC. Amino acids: CASSLDRAETQYF.

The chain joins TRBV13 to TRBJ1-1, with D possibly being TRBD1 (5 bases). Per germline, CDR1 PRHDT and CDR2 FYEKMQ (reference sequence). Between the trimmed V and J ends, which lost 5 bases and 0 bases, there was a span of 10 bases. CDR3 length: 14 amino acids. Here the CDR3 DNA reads TGTGCCAGCAGCACCGGACAAATGAACACTGAAGCTTTCTTT. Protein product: CASSTGQMNTEAFF.

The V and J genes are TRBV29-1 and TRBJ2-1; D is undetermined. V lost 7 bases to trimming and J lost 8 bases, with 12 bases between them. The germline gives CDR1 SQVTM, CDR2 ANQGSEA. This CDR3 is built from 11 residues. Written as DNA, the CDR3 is TGCAGCGCCGTCAATAGCTATGAGCAGTTCTTC. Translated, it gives CSAVNSYEQFF.

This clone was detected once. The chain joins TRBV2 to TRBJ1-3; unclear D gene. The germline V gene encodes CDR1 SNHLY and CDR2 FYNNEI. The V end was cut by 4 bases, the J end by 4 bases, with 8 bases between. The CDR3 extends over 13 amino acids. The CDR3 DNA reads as TGTGCCAGCAGTGGAGTCGCCGGAAACACCATATATTTT. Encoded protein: CASSGVAGNTIYF.

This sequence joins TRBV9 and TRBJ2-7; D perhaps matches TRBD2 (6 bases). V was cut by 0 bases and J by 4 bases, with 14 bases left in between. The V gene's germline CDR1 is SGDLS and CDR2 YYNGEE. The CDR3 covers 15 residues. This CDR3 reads CASSVALGSEYEQYF. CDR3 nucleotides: TGTGCCAGCAGCGTAGCTCTCGGGAGCGAATACGAGCAGTACTTC.

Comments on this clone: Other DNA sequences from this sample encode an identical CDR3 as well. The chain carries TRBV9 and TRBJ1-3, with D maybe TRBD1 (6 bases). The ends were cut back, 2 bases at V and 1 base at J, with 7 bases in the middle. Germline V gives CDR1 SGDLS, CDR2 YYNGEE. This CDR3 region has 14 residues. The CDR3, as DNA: TGTGCCAGCAGCGTTACAGGGTCTGGAAACACCATATATTTT. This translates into CASSVTGSGNTIYF.

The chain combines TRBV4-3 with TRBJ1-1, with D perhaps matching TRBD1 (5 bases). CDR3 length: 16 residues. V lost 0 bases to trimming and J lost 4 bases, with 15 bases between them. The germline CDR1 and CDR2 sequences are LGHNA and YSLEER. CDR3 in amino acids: CASSQDRSWQGTEAFF. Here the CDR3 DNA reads TGCGCCAGCAGCCAAGATAGAAGTTGGCAGGGCACTGAAGCTTTCTTT.

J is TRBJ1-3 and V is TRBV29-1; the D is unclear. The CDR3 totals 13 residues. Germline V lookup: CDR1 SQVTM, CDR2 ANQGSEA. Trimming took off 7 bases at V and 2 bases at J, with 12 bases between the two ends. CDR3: CSARPGAGNTIYF. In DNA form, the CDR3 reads TGCAGCGCCCGGCCAGGTGCTGGAAACACCATATATTTT.

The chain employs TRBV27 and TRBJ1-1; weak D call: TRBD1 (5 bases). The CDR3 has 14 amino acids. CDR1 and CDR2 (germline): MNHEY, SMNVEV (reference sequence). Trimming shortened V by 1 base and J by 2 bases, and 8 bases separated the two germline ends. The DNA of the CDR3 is TGTGCCAGCAGTTTATTTAGGGGAAACACTGAAGCTTTCTTT. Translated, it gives CASSLFRGNTEAFF.

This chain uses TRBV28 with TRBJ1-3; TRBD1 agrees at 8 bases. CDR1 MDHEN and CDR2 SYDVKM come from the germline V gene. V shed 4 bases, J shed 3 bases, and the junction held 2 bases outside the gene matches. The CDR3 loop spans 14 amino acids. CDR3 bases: TGTGCCAGCAGTTCGACAGGGGATGGAAACACCATATATTTT. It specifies CASSSTGDGNTIYF.

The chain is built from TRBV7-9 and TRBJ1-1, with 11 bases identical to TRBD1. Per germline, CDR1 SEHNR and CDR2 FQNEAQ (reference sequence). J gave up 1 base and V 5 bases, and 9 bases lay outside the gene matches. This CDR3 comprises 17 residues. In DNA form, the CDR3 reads TGTGCCAGCAGCCCGGGATCAGGACAGGGGGCGAACACTGAAGCTTTCTTT. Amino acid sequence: CASSPGSGQGANTEAFF.

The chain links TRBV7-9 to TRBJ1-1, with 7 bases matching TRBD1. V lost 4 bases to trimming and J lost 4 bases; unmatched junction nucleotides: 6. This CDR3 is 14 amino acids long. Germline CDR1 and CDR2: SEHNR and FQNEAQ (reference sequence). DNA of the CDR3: TGTGCCAGCAGCTCCCAACAGGGGCGCACTGAAGCTTTCTTT. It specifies CASSSQQGRTEAFF. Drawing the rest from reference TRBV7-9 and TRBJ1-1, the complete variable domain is DTGVSQNPRHKITKRGQNVTFRCDPISEHNRLYWYRQTLGQGPEFLTYFQNEAQLEKSRLLSDRFSAERPKGSFSTLEIQRTEQGDSAMYLCASSSQQGRTEAFFGQGTRLTVV.

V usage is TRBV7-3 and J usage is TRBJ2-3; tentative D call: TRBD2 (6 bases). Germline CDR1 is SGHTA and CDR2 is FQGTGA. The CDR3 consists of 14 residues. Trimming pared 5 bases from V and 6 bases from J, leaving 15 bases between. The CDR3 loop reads CASSPLGGPDTQYF. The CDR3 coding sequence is TGTGCCAGCAGCCCTTTAGGAGGGCCGGATACGCAGTATTTT.

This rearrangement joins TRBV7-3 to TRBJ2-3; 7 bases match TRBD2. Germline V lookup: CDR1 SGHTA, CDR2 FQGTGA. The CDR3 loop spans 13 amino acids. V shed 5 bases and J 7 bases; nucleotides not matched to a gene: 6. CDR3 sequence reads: CASSVGTTNTQYF. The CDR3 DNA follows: TGTGCCAGCAGCGTCGGGACTACGAATACGCAGTATTTT.

The CDR3 DNA sequence: TGTGCCTGGAGAGAAGGCGCCCAGGGGCAGTTCTTC. Protein sequence: CAWREGAQGQFF. The gene calls are TRBV30 and TRBJ2-1; the D gene is possibly TRBD1 (5 bases). V lost 3 bases, J lost 12 bases, and 15 bases lay in between. CDR3 length: 12 residues. Germline V gives CDR1 GTSNPN, CDR2 SVGIG (reference sequence). The full variable domain, its missing parts supplied by reference TRBV30 and TRBJ2-1, is SQTIHQWPATLVQPVGSPLSLECTVEGTSNPNLYWYRQAAGRGLQLLFYSVGIGQISSEVPQNLSASRPQDRQFILSSKKLLLSDSGFYLCAWREGAQGQFFGPGTRLTVL.

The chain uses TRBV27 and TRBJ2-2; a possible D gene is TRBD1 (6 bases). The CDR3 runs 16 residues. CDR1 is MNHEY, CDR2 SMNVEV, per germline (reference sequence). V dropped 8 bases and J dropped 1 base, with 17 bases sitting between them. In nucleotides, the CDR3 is TGTGCCAGCTGCAACGCTCCAGGGGAGAACACCGGGGAGCTGTTTTTT. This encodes CASCNAPGENTGELFF.

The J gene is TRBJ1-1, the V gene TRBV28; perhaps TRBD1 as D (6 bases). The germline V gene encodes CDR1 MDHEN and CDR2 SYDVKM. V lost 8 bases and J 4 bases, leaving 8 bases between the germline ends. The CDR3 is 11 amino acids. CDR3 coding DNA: TGTGCCAGCCCCAGGGGCACTGAAGCTTTCTTT. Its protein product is CASPRGTEAFF. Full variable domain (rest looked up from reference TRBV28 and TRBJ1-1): DVKVTQSSRYLVKRTGEKVFLECVQDMDHENMFWYRQDPGLGLRLIYFSYDVKMKEKGDIPEGYSVSREKKERFSLILESASTNQTSMYLCASPRGTEAFFGQGTRLTVV.

DNA of the CDR3: TGTGCCAGCAGAAAACAGGTAGGGGGCAACTATGGCTACACCTTC. It yields the protein CASRKQVGGNYGYTF. The chain has TRBV27 and TRBJ1-2; 7 bases fit TRBD1. Looked up from germline, CDR1 is MNHEY and CDR2 is SMNVEV (reference sequence). The CDR3 has 15 residues. Trimming at V came to 6 bases and at J to 2 bases, leaving 9 bases not matched to a gene.

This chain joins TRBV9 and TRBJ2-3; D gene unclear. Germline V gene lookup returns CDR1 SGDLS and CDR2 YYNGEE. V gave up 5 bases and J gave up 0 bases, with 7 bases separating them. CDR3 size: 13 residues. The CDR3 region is CASRSSSTDTQYF. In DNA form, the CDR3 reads TGTGCCAGCAGGAGTAGTAGCACAGATACGCAGTATTTT.

The CDR3, as DNA: TGTGCCAGTAGTCGAGCGACGGAGAACACTGAAGCTTTCTTT. This encodes CASSRATENTEAFF. The gene calls are TRBV19 and TRBJ1-1; D gene ambiguous. Germline CDR1 LNHDA, CDR2 SQIVND (reference sequence). CDR3 length: 14 residues. V was cut by 5 bases and J by 1 base, with 11 bases left in between.

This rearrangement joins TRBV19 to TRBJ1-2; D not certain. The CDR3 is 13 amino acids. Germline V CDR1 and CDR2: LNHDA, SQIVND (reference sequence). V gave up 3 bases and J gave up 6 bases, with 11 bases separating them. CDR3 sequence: CASSMWGGDGYTF. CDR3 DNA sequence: TGTGCCAGTAGTATGTGGGGAGGAGATGGCTACACCTTC.

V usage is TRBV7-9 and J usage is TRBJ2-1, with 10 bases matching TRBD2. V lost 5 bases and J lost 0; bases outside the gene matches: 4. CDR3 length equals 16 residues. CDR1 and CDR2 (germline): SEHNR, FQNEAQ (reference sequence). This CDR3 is CASSHPSGSSYNEQFF. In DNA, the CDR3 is TGTGCCAGCAGCCATCCTAGCGGGAGCTCCTACAATGAGCAGTTCTTC.

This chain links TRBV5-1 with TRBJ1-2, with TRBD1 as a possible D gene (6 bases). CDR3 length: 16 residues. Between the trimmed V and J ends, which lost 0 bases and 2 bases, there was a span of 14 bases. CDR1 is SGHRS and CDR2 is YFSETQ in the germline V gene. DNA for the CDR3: TGCGCCAGCAGCTTGGCGGCAGGGGAACTAAACTATGGCTACACCTTC. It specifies CASSLAAGELNYGYTF.

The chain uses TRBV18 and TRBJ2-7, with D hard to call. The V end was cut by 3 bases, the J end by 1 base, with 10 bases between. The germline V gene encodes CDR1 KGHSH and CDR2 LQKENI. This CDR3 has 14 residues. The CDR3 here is CASSPEDRSYEQYF. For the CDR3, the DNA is TGTGCCAGCTCACCCGAGGATCGATCCTACGAGCAGTACTTC.

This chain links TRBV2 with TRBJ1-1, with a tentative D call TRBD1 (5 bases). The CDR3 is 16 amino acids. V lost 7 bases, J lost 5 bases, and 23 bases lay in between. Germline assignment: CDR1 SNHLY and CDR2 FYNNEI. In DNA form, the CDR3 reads TGTGCCAGCAAACCTAACCTCAGGGAAATGAGGACTGAAGCTTTCTTT. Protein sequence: CASKPNLREMRTEAFF.

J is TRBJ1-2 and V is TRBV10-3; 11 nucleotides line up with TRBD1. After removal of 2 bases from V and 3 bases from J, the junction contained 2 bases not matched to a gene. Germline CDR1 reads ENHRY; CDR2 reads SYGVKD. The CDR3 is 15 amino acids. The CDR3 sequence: CAISEPGQGDYGYTF. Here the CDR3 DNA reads TGTGCCATCAGTGAGCCGGGACAGGGGGACTATGGCTACACCTTC.